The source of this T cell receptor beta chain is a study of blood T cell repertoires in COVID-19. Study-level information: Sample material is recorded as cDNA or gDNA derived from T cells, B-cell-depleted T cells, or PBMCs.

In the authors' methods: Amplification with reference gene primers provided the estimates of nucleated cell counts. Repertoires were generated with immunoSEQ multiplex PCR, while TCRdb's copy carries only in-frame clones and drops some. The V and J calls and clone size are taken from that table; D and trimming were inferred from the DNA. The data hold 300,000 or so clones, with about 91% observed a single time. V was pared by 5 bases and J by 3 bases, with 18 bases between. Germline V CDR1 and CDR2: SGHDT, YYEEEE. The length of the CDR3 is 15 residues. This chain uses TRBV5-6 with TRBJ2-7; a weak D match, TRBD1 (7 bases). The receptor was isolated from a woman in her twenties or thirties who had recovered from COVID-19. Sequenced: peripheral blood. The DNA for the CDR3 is TGTGCCAGCAGGGGTCGGGGCAGGGGGGACTACGAGCAGTACTTC. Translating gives CASRGRGRGDYEQYF.